These 15 T cell receptor beta chains were all obtained from the same sample, sequenced in a study of shared clonotypes between healthy human individuals. Measured with immunoSEQ multiplex PCR; TCRdb has only the in-frame clones, and not every one. The sample holds 630,000 or so clones, 95% to 98% seen once. Terminally differentiated effector memory CD45RA+ cells were excluded from the naive CD8 cells, which were CD45RO-negative and positively selected for CCR7. The sequenced material came from naive CD8+ T cells sorted from blood. These receptors originate from a man aged 25-40 years in good health.

The chain recombines TRBV7-9 with TRBJ2-7; D call uncertain. V dropped 4 bases and J dropped 1 base, with 8 bases sitting between them. Looked up from germline, CDR1 is SEHNR and CDR2 is FQNEAQ (reference sequence). CDR3 length: 13 residues. DNA of the CDR3: TGTGCCAGCAGCTCAATCAGTTCCTACGAGCAGTACTTC. Translating it yields CASSSISSYEQYF.

The chain has TRBV7-9 and TRBJ1-2; D possibly corresponds to TRBD1 (5 bases). The germline CDR1 and CDR2 sequences are SEHNR and FQNEAQ (reference sequence). The CDR3 length is 17 residues. Trimming cost V 4 bases and J 2 bases, with 20 bases left between them. This chain's CDR3 is CASSSFFGRGANYGYTF. Here the CDR3 DNA reads TGTGCCAGCAGCTCTTTTTTCGGCCGCGGGGCCAACTATGGCTACACCTTC. Full variable domain (outside the CDR3, taken from reference TRBV7-9 and TRBJ1-2): DTGVSQNPRHKITKRGQNVTFRCDPISEHNRLYWYRQTLGQGPEFLTYFQNEAQLEKSRLLSDRFSAERPKGSFSTLEIQRTEQGDSAMYLCASSSFFGRGANYGYTFGSGTRLTVV.

This chain links TRBV7-2 with TRBJ2-7; no reliable D call. Germline-derived CDR1 and CDR2 are SGHTA and FQGNSA. Trimming cost V 1 base and J 6 bases, with 13 bases left between them. The CDR3 covers 14 residues. The CDR3 sequence: CASSLGSRASEQYF. CDR3 nucleotide sequence: TGTGCCAGCAGCTTAGGCTCCCGGGCCTCCGAGCAGTACTTC.

The CDR3 spells CASSLGLAVNEQFF. The CDR3 bases are TGTGCCAGCAGCTTGGGACTAGCGGTCAATGAGCAGTTCTTC. The rearrangement joins TRBV7-9 to TRBJ2-1, with 11 bases matching TRBD2. The germline V gene encodes CDR1 SEHNR and CDR2 FQNEAQ (reference sequence). The J segment lost 6 bases and the V segment lost 3 bases, leaving 1 base of the junction unmatched. The CDR3 is made up of 14 amino acids.

The chain employs TRBV7-9 and TRBJ2-3, with TRBD2 matching 9 bases. The CDR3 totals 16 residues. Germline V CDR1 and CDR2: SEHNR, FQNEAQ (reference sequence). V lost 1 base to trimming and J lost 6 bases; unmatched junction nucleotides: 8. In nucleotides, the CDR3 is TGTGCCAGCAGCTTAGTAGGTCTAGCGGGAAGGGATACGCAGTATTTT. Translation: CASSLVGLAGRDTQYF.

V usage is TRBV11-2 and J usage is TRBJ2-1, with TRBD2 matching 10 bases. Germline values: CDR1 SGHAT, CDR2 FQNNGV. The CDR3 is 18 amino acids. J gave up 7 bases and V 1 base, and 13 bases lay outside the gene matches. CDR3 loop: CASSLVVSLAGEANEQFF. The CDR3 DNA is TGTGCCAGCAGCTTAGTAGTATCTCTAGCGGGAGAAGCTAATGAGCAGTTCTTC.

This chain joins TRBV15 and TRBJ2-2; the match to TRBD1 covers 9 bases. The CDR3 loop spans 13 amino acids. Germline V CDR1 and CDR2: LNHNV, YYDKDF (reference sequence). Unmatched junction bases numbered 12, after V lost 11 bases and J lost 11 bases. This CDR3 is CASHPGTGYELFF. For the CDR3, the DNA is TGTGCCTCCCACCCCGGGACAGGGTATGAGCTGTTTTTT. The whole variable domain, remainder taken from reference TRBV15 and TRBJ2-2, is DAMVIQNPRYQVTQFGKPVTLSCSQTLNHNVMYWYQQKSSQAPKLLFHYYDKDFNNEADTPDNFQSRRPNTSFCFLDIRSPGLGDTAMYLCASHPGTGYELFFGEGSRLTVL.

J is TRBJ2-5 and V is TRBV5-1; weak D call: TRBD2 (5 bases). Trimming left V 3 bases short and J 5 bases short, with 14 bases between. The CDR3 consists of 14 residues. CDR1 is SGHRS, CDR2 YFSETQ, per germline. Here the CDR3 reads CASSSRVSGETQYF. The DNA for the CDR3 is TGCGCCAGCAGCTCGCGGGTTAGTGGGGAGACCCAGTACTTC.

This clone was seen only once. This sequence joins TRBV28 and TRBJ2-2, with TRBD2 identical over 10 bases. Germline V gene sequence: CDR1 MDHEN, CDR2 SYDVKM. Trimming took 6 bases from V and 0 from J; bases not matched to a gene: 4. The CDR3 is 16 amino acids. CDR3 sequence (DNA): TGTGCCAGCAGGTTGGGACTAGCGCCGAACACCGGGGAGCTGTTTTTT. As protein: CASRLGLAPNTGELFF.

V is TRBV11-2 and J is TRBJ1-2, with 9 bases fitting TRBD1. Germline V gene lookup returns CDR1 SGHAT and CDR2 FQNNGV. V shed 6 bases, J shed 1 base, and the junction held 12 bases outside the gene matches. CDR3 length: 17 residues. The CDR3 reads CASSYLSPGQGNYGYTF. CDR3 in DNA: TGTGCCAGCAGTTACCTATCTCCGGGACAGGGTAACTATGGCTACACCTTC.

Worth noting for this clone: The identical CDR3 is also encoded by other nucleotide sequences in the sample. The chain links TRBV7-9 to TRBJ2-7, with no clear D. Trimming took 3 bases from V and 7 from J, leaving 10 bases between them. The germline CDR1 and CDR2 sequences are SEHNR and FQNEAQ (reference sequence). The CDR3 contains 12 residues. The CDR3 sequence is CASSFGVGEQYF. The CDR3 coding sequence is TGTGCCAGCAGCTTCGGAGTGGGGGAGCAGTACTTC.

V usage is TRBV5-1 and J usage is TRBJ2-2; D is possibly TRBD1 (6 bases). The CDR3 consists of 15 residues. Trimming took off 0 bases at V and 6 bases at J, with 12 bases between the two ends. Germline V gives CDR1 SGHRS, CDR2 YFSETQ. The DNA for the CDR3 is TGCGCCAGCAGCTTGGCCCAACAGGGCCCCGGGGAGCTGTTTTTT. Translating gives CASSLAQQGPGELFF.

This chain connects TRBV29-1 to TRBJ2-1, with 7 bases that match TRBD2. The CDR3 extends over 15 amino acids. The germline gives CDR1 SQVTM, CDR2 ANQGSEA. The junction had 16 bases not matched to a gene; V was cut back by 4 bases and J by 10 bases. Here the CDR3 DNA reads TGCAGCGTTGGGACTGAGGTAGCGGTGCGGGGGGAGCAGTTCTTC. Protein product: CSVGTEVAVRGEQFF.

This clone was observed a few times. This chain uses TRBV7-9 with TRBJ2-7, with D perhaps matching TRBD1 (6 bases). The CDR3 is 16 amino acids. The germline gives CDR1 SEHNR, CDR2 FQNEAQ (reference sequence). With 3 bases removed from V and 5 bases from J, the gap between germline ends came to 20 bases. The CDR3 here is CASSLRENPRDNEQYF. Here the CDR3 DNA reads TGTGCCAGCAGCTTGAGGGAGAATCCTAGGGACAACGAGCAGTACTTC.

This clone is a singleton in its sample. V and J are TRBV4-2 and TRBJ2-1; tentatively, D is TRBD1 or TRBD2 (6 bases each). Trimming left V 3 bases short and J 6 bases short, with 21 bases between. CDR1 is LGHNA, CDR2 YNFKEQ, per germline. The length of the CDR3 is 17 residues. The CDR3 sequence is CASSQAGGQGGFNEQFF. The CDR3 DNA sequence: TGTGCCAGCAGCCAGGCTGGGGGGCAGGGTGGGTTCAATGAGCAGTTCTTC.